This T cell receptor (beta chain) was recovered during a study of cytomegalovirus exposure and HLA in healthy donors. Use of 60 Vbeta and 13 Jbeta primers characterized the PCR. Authors' processing steps: In a later analysis, the count reached 80 million or so unique TCR beta chains, with roughly 11 million shared. Some clones are missing from TCRdb's copy, which holds only in-frame ones; the method was immunoSEQ multiplex PCR. The DNA was the basis for D and trimming; V, J and clone size are from that table. The repertoire has some 190,000 clones, 65% to 80% of them found once; the top ten carry 1.1%. The CDR3 spans 16 residues. J was trimmed by 4 bases and V by 3 bases; bases with no gene match: 8. Germline loops: CDR1 SEHNR, CDR2 FQNEAQ (reference sequence).

The sequencing sample was made of PBMCs. The V and J genes are TRBV7-9 and TRBJ2-5; TRBD2 matches at 10 bases. This TCR derives from a middle-aged woman in good health and CMV-seronegative. CDR3 sequence (DNA): TGTGCCAGCAGCTTGGCTAGCGGGAGCCAGGGAGAGACCCAGTACTTC. Residues: CASSLASGSQGETQYF. The whole variable domain, remainder taken from reference TRBV7-9 and TRBJ2-5, is DTGVSQNPRHKITKRGQNVTFRCDPISEHNRLYWYRQTLGQGPEFLTYFQNEAQLEKSRLLSDRFSAERPKGSFSTLEIQRTEQGDSAMYLCASSLASGSQGETQYFGPGTRLLVL.